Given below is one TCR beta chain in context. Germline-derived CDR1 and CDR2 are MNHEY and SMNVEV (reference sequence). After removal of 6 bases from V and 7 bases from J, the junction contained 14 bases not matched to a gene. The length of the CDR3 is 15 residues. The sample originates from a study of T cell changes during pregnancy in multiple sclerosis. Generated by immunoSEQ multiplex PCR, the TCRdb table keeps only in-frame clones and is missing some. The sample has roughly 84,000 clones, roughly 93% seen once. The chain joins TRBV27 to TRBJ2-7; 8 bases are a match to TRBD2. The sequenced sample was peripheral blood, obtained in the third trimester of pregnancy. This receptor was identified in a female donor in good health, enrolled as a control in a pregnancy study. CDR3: CASRSAMWGLGEQYF. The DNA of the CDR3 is TGTGCCAGCAGATCCGCAATGTGGGGACTAGGGGAGCAGTACTTC.